A single sample gave rise to the 13 T cell receptor beta chains below, sequenced in a study of shared clonotypes between healthy human individuals. Only in-frame clones appear in the TCRdb table, and some are missing; sequencing was by immunoSEQ multiplex PCR. The table lists around 320,000 clones, around 87% of them singletons. Sequencing used memory CD8+ T cells sorted from blood. Subset given: CD45RO+ cells pooled with CCR7-negative TemRA cells. These receptors all stem from a man in his late teens or twenties in good health.

This sequence joins TRBV29-1 and TRBJ2-5; no reliable D call. This CDR3 is built from 11 residues. Deletions cut 7 bases from V and 5 bases from J, with 11 bases between. The germline V gene encodes CDR1 SQVTM and CDR2 ANQGSEA. The DNA of the CDR3 is TGCAGCGGGAGATATTGGGAGACCCAGTACTTC. Translated: CSGRYWETQYF.

This clone has only one observation. The chain carries TRBV13 and TRBJ1-6, with TRBD1 as a possible D gene (6 bases). Trimming left V 0 bases short and J 10 bases short, with 13 bases between. The germline gives CDR1 PRHDT, CDR2 FYEKMQ (reference sequence). CDR3 size: 15 residues. The CDR3 DNA follows: TGTGCCAGCAGCTTAGGGGACAGCGACCCGTCACCCCTCCACTTT. Protein: CASSLGDSDPSPLHF. Complete variable domain (other parts from reference TRBV13 and TRBJ1-6): AAGVIQSPRHLIKEKRETATLKCYPIPRHDTVYWYQQGPGQDPQFLISFYEKMQSDKGSIPDRFSAQQFSDYHSELNMSSLELGDSALYFCASSLGDSDPSPLHFGNGTRLTVT.

The V and J genes are TRBV2 and TRBJ1-2; D call uncertain. Trimming cost V 1 base and J 4 bases, with 16 bases left between them. Germline V CDR1 and CDR2: SNHLY, FYNNEI. CDR3 length equals 16 residues. CDR3 loop: CASSEDVYAESYGYTF. CDR3 sequence (DNA): TGTGCCAGCAGTGAAGACGTTTATGCCGAAAGCTATGGCTACACCTTC.

The gene calls are TRBV5-6 and TRBJ2-7; 8 bases agree with TRBD1. CDR1 and CDR2 from the germline V gene are SGHDT and YYEEEE. Trimming took 3 bases from V and 4 from J; bases not matched to a gene: 6. The CDR3 contains 14 residues. The CDR3 sequence: CASSSGQELYEQYF. Written as DNA, the CDR3 is TGTGCCAGCAGCTCGGGACAGGAGTTATACGAGCAGTACTTC.

The chain carries TRBV7-8 and TRBJ2-7, with D uncertain. Between the trimmed V and J ends, which lost 2 bases and 0 bases, there was a span of 8 bases. This CDR3 comprises 14 residues. From germline, CDR1 is SGHVS and CDR2 FQNEAQ. The CDR3 reads CASSLLWSSYEQYF. CDR3 in DNA: TGTGCCAGCAGCTTATTGTGGAGCTCCTACGAGCAGTACTTC.

This chain links TRBV4-1 with TRBJ2-7; D is ambiguous. The CDR3 spans 15 residues. CDR1 is MGHRA and CDR2 is YSYEKL in the germline V gene. Deletions cut 0 bases from V and 2 bases from J, with 11 bases between. The CDR3 here is CASSQDPIVPYEQYF. The CDR3 DNA reads TGCGCCAGCAGCCAAGACCCGATTGTCCCCTACGAGCAGTACTTC.

The chain joins TRBV28 to TRBJ1-6; D gene uncertain. V was cut by 7 bases and J by 3 bases, with 10 bases left in between. The CDR3 is 14 amino acids. Per the germline V gene, CDR1 is MDHEN and CDR2 is SYDVKM. The CDR3 loop is CASTGGGYNSPLHF. In nucleotides, the CDR3 is TGTGCCAGCACCGGTGGAGGCTATAATTCACCCCTCCACTTT.

The rearrangement joins TRBV7-9 to TRBJ2-2; TRBD1 might be the D (6 bases). The ends were cut back, 3 bases at V and 6 bases at J, with 14 bases in the middle. The CDR3 totals 15 residues. Per germline, CDR1 SEHNR and CDR2 FQNEAQ (reference sequence). This chain's CDR3 is CASSFWARGAGELFF. In DNA, the CDR3 is TGTGCCAGCAGCTTTTGGGCCAGGGGAGCCGGGGAGCTGTTTTTT.

The rearrangement uses TRBV7-9 and TRBJ2-7, with 10 bases that match TRBD2. The CDR3 covers 13 residues. Germline CDR1 is SEHNR and CDR2 is FQNEAQ (reference sequence). Germline trimming cut 5 bases from V and 5 bases from J; bases unmatched to any gene: 3. Written as DNA, the CDR3 is TGTGCCAGCAGCCCCGGGACTAGCGACGAGCAGTACTTC. Encoded protein: CASSPGTSDEQYF.

The J gene is TRBJ2-3, the V gene TRBV5-8, with 11 positions matching TRBD2. CDR3 size: 14 residues. Per germline, CDR1 SGHTS and CDR2 YDEGEE. After removal of 1 base from V and 9 bases from J, the junction contained 4 bases not matched to a gene. CDR3 sequence reads: CASSLLLAGGTQYF. The CDR3 bases are TGTGCCAGCAGCTTGCTCCTAGCGGGGGGAACGCAGTATTTT.

The chain is built from TRBV28 and TRBJ2-5, with 11 bases that match TRBD2. The CDR3 contains 15 residues. The V and J ends lost 6 bases and 0 bases, in that order; junction bases with no gene match: 3. Per germline, CDR1 MDHEN and CDR2 SYDVKM. This chain's CDR3 is CASRLAGEHQETQYF. The CDR3 DNA reads TGTGCCAGCAGACTAGCGGGAGAACACCAAGAGACCCAGTACTTC. The complete variable domain, with remaining parts taken from reference TRBV28 and TRBJ2-5, reads DVKVTQSSRYLVKRTGEKVFLECVQDMDHENMFWYRQDPGLGLRLIYFSYDVKMKEKGDIPEGYSVSREKKERFSLILESASTNQTSMYLCASRLAGEHQETQYFGPGTRLLVL.

V and J are TRBV5-6 and TRBJ1-1, with 8 bases lining up with TRBD1. There are 12 residues in the CDR3. The germline CDR1 and CDR2 sequences are SGHDT and YYEEEE. V gave up 4 bases and J gave up 6 bases; unmatched junction bases: 2. For the CDR3, the DNA is TGTGCCAGCAGCCAGACAGGGGCTGAAGCTTTCTTT. Amino acid sequence: CASSQTGAEAFF. The variable domain in full, completed from reference TRBV5-6 and TRBJ1-1, reads DAGVTQSPTHLIKTRGQQVTLRCSPKSGHDTVSWYQQALGQGPQFIFQYYEEEERQRGNFPDRFSGHQFPNYSSELNVNALLLGDSALYLCASSQTGAEAFFGQGTRLTVV.

The chain links TRBV5-1 to TRBJ1-1; no clear D gene. Germline values: CDR1 SGHRS, CDR2 YFSETQ. This CDR3 region has 16 residues. V lost 2 bases and J 0 bases, leaving 14 bases between the germline ends. The CDR3 sequence is CASSLVPGSMNTEAFF. In nucleotides, the CDR3 is TGCGCCAGCAGCTTAGTCCCGGGATCTATGAACACTGAAGCTTTCTTT.